Sequencing of this TCR beta chain was carried out in a study of blood T cell repertoires in COVID-19. Overall study: There were acute and convalescent COVID-19 samples, and they came from the United States, Italy and Spain.

Original analysis: From reference gene primer amplification, estimates of nucleated cell counts were derived. Sequencing was performed with immunoSEQ multiplex PCR; in TCRdb, only in-frame clones are kept and a portion is missing. That table is the source of V, J and clone size, and D and trimming were worked out from the DNA. The data contain 100,000 to 120,000 clones, 81% of them singletons. Sequences were obtained from peripheral blood. The receptor was derived from a man older than 75 with acute or convalescent COVID-19.

DNA of the CDR3: TGTGCCAGCAGCGAAAAGCCTCCTAGCACAGATACGCAGTATTTT. As protein: CASSEKPPSTDTQYF. V gene TRBV7-2 combines with J gene TRBJ2-3; no definite D call. The CDR3 has 15 amino acids. Looked up from germline, CDR1 is SGHTA and CDR2 is FQGNSA. Trimming took off 5 bases at V and 0 bases at J, with 12 bases between the two ends.